This note documents a single T cell receptor (beta chain) sequence. Its specificity is unknown. TCRdb re-derived calls from the 5' RACE reads in MiXCR, one entry per CDR3 protein. The sample lists 1.5 million to 2 million distinct CDR3 sequences; around 29% were seen once. The entry originates in a study of identical twins. Whole-study results and caveats: Findings depended on cross-sectional statistics rather than tracking the same donors. Zero-insertion findings could be partly confounded by invariant cells (MAIT and iNKT cells). Out-of-frame alpha sequences common to twins exhibited a surplus of low generation probability. Models underpredicted monozygotic twin sharing of out-of-frame TCR alpha.

Unmatched junction bases numbered 14, after V lost 5 bases and J lost 11 bases. Per the germline V gene, CDR1 is KGHSH and CDR2 is LQKENI. CDR3 length: 14 residues. The rearrangement joins TRBV18 to TRBJ2-5, with 7 bases that match TRBD1. Sequencing used cord blood. The sequence was collected from a newborn girl in good health. CDR3 sequence: CASSSRDSWVGQYF. CDR3 DNA sequence: TGTGCCAGCTCATCCCGGGACAGCTGGGTGGGGCAGTACTTC. Drawing the rest from reference TRBV18 and TRBJ2-5, the complete variable domain is NAGVMQNPRHLVRRRGQEARLRCSPMKGHSHVYWYRQLPEEGLKFMVYLQKENIIDESGMPKERFSAEFPKEGPSILRIQQVVRGDSAAYFCASSSRDSWVGQYFGPGTRLLVL.